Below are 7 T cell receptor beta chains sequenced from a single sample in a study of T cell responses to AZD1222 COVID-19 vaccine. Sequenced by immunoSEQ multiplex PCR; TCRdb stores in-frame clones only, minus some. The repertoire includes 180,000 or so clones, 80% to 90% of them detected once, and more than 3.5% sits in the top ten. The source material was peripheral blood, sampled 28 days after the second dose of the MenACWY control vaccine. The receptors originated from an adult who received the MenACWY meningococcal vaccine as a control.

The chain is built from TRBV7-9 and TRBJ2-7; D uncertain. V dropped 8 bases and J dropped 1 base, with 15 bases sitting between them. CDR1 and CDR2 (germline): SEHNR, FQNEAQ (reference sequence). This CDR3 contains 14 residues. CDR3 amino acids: CASGDTASSYEQYF. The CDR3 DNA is TGTGCCAGCGGCGATACCGCCAGTTCCTACGAGCAGTACTTC.

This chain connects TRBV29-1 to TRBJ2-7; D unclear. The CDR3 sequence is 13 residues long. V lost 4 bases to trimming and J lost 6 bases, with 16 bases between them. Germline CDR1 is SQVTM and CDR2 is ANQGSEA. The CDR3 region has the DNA TGCAGCGTTGGAACTGACTTTTCCCTCGAGCAGTACTTC. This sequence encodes CSVGTDFSLEQYF.

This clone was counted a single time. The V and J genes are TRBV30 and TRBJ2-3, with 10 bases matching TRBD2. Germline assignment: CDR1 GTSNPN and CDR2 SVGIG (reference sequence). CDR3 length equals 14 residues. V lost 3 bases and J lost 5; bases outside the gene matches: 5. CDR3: CAWSGASGRDTQYF. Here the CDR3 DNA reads TGTGCCTGGAGCGGGGCTAGCGGGAGAGATACGCAGTATTTT.

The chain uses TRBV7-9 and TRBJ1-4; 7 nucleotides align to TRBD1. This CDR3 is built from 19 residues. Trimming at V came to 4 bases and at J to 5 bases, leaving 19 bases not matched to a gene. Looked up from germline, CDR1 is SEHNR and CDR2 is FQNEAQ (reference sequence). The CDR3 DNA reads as TGTGCCAGCAGCTCCCGTCGAGGCAGCGGGACAGCATTAAATGAAAAACTGTTTTTT. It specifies CASSSRRGSGTALNEKLFF.

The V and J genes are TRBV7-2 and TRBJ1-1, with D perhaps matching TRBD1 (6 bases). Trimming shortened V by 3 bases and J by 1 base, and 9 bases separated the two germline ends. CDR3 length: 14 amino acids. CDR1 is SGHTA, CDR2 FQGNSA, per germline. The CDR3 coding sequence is TGTGCCAGCAGCTTTCAGGGGAGGAACACTGAAGCTTTCTTT. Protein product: CASSFQGRNTEAFF.

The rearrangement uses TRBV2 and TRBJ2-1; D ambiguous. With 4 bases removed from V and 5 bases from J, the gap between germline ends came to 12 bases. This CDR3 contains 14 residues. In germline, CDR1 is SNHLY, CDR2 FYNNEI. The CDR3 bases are TGTGCCAGCAGTGTTAGTGGGATTGACAATGAGCAGTTCTTC. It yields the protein CASSVSGIDNEQFF.

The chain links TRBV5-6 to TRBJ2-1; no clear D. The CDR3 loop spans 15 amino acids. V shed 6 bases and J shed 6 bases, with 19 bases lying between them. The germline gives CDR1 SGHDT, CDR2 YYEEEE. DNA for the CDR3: TGTGCCAGCAACTTACGGACGGTACGGTCCAATGAGCAGTTCTTC. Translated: CASNLRTVRSNEQFF.